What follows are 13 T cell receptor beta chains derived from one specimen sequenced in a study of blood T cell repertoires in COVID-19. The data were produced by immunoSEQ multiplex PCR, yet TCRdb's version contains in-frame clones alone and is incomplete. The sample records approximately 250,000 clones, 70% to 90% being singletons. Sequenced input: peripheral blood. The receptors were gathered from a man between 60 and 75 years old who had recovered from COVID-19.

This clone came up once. The CDR3 coding sequence is TGTGCCAGCAGTACGGTACAGGGGTCACCCCTCCACTTT. It is translated as CASSTVQGSPLHF. The chain links TRBV2 to TRBJ1-6, with 7 bases aligning to TRBD1. The CDR3 is 13 residues long. Germline CDR1 reads SNHLY; CDR2 reads FYNNEI. The ends lost 5 bases at V and 10 bases at J; junction bases unmatched: 5.

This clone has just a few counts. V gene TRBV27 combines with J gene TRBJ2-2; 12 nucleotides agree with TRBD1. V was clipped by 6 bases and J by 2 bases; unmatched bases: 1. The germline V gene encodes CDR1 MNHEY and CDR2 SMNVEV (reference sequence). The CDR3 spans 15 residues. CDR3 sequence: CASSGTGGNTGELFF. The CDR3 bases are TGTGCCAGCAGCGGGACAGGGGGCAACACCGGGGAGCTGTTTTTT.

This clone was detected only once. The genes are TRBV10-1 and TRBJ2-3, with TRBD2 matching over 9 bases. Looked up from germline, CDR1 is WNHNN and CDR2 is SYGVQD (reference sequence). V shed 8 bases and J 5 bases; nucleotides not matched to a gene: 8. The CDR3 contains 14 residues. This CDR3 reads CASAAGGRLDTQYF. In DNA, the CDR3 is TGCGCCAGCGCGGCGGGAGGGCGATTAGATACGCAGTATTTT.

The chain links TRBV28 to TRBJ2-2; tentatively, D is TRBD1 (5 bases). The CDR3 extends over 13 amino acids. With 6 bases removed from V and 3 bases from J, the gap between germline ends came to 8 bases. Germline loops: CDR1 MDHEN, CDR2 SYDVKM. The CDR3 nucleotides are TGTGCCAGCAGCGACAGCTACACCGGGGAGCTGTTTTTT. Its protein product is CASSDSYTGELFF.

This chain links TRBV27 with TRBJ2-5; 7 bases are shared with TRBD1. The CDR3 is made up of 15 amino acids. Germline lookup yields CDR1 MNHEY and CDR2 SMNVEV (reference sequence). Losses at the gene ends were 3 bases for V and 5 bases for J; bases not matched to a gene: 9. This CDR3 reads CASSFRGQGHETQYF. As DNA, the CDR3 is TGTGCCAGCAGTTTTAGGGGGCAGGGACACGAGACCCAGTACTTC.

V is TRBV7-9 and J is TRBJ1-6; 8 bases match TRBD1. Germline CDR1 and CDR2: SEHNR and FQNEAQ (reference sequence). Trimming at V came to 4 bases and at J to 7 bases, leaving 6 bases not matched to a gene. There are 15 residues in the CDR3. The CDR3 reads CASSSPGQANSPLHF. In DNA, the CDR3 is TGTGCCAGCAGCTCACCGGGACAGGCCAATTCACCCCTCCACTTT.

The CDR3 bases are TGTGCCAGCAGCTTCAGCGCGGGAGCTAGCACCGGGGAGCTGTTTTTT. Translating gives CASSFSAGASTGELFF. This chain connects TRBV7-9 to TRBJ2-2; 7 nucleotides line up with TRBD2. The CDR3 loop spans 16 amino acids. Per the germline V gene, CDR1 is SEHNR and CDR2 is FQNEAQ (reference sequence). V shed 3 bases and J 4 bases; nucleotides not matched to a gene: 8.

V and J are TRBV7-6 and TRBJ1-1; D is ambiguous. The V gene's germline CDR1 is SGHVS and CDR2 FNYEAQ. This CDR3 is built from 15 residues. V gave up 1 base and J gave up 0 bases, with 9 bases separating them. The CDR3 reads CASSLGAALNTEAFF. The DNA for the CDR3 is TGTGCCAGCAGCTTAGGGGCAGCCTTGAACACTGAAGCTTTCTTT. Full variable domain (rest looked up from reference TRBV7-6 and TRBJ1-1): GAGVSQSPRYKVTKRGQDVALRCDPISGHVSLYWYRQALGQGPEFLTYFNYEAQQDKSGLPNDRFSAERPEGSISTLTIQRTEQRDSAMYRCASSLGAALNTEAFFGQGTRLTVV.

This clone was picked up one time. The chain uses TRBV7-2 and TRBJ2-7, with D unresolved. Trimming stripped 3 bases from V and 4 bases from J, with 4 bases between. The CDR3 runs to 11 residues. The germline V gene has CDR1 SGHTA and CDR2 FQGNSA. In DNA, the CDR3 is TGTGCCAGCAGCTTCCCTTACGAGCAGTACTTC. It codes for CASSFPYEQYF. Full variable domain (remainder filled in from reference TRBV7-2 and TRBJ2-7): GAGVSQSPSNKVTEKGKDVELRCDPISGHTALYWYRQSLGQGLEFLIYFQGNSAPDKSGLPSDRFSAERTGGSVSTLTIQRTQQEDSAVYLCASSFPYEQYFGPGTRLTVT.

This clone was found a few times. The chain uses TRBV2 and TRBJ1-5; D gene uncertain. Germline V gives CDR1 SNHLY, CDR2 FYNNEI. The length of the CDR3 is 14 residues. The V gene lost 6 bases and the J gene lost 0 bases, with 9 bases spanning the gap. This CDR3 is CASSAASSNQPQHF. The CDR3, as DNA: TGTGCCAGCAGCGCCGCCAGTAGCAATCAGCCCCAGCATTTT.

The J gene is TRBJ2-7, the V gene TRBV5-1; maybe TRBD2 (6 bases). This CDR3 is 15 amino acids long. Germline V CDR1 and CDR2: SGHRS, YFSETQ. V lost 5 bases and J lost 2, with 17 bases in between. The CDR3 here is CASSQTTGETYEQYF. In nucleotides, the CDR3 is TGCGCCAGCAGTCAAACGACGGGGGAAACCTACGAGCAGTACTTC.

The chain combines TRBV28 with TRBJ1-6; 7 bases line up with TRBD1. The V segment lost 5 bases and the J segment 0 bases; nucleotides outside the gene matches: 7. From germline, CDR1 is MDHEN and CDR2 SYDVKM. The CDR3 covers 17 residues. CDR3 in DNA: TGTGCCAGCAGTCCAGACAGGGTCCTCTCCTATAATTCACCCCTCCACTTT. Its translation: CASSPDRVLSYNSPLHF.

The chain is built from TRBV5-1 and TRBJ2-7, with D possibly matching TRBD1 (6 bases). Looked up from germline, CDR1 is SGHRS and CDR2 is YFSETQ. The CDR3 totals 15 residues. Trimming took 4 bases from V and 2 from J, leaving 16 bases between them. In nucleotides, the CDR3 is TGCGCCAGCAGCACCGGACAGAGGAGCCCCTACGAGCAGTACTTC. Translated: CASSTGQRSPYEQYF.